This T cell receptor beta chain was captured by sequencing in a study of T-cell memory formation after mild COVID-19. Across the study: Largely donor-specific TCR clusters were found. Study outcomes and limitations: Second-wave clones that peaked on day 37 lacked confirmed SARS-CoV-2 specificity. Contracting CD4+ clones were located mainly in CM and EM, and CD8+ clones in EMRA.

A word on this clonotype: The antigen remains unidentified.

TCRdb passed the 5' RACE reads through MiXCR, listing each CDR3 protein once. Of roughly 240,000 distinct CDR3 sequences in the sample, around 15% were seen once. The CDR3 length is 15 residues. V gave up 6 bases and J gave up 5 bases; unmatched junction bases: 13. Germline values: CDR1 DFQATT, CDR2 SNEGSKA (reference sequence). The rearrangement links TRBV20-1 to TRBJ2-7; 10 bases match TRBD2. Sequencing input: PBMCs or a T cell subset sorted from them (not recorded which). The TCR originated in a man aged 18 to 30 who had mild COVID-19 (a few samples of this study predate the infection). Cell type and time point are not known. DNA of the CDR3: TGCAGTGCCGTTACCCCTAGCGGGGGCACTGACGAGCAGTACTTC. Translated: CSAVTPSGGTDEQYF.